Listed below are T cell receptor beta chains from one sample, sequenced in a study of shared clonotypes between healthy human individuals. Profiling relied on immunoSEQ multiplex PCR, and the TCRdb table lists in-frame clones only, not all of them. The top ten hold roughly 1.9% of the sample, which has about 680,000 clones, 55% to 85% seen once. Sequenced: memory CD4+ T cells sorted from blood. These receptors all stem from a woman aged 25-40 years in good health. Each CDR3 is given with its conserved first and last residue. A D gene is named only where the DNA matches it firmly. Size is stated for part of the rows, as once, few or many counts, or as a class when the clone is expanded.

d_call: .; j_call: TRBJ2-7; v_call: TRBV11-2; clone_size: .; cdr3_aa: CASSPVQGTHEQYF; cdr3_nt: TGTGCCAGCAGCCCAGTACAGGGTACCCACGAGCAGTACTTC
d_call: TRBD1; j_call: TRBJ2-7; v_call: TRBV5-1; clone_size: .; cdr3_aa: CASSERTGTYEQYF; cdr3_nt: TGCGCCAGCAGTGAGAGGACAGGAACCTACGAGCAGTACTTC
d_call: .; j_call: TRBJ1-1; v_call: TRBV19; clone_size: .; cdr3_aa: CASSRRVILNTEAFF; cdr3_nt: TGTGCCAGTAGCCGACGGGTGATACTGAACACTGAAGCTTTCTTT
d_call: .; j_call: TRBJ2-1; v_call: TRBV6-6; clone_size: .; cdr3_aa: CASQPSSYNEQFF; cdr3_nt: TGTGCCAGCCAGCCCAGCTCCTACAATGAGCAGTTCTTC
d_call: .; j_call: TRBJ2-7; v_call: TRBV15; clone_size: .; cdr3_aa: CATSREIGRSYEQYF; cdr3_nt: TGTGCCACCAGCAGAGAAATTGGCAGATCCTACGAGCAGTACTTC
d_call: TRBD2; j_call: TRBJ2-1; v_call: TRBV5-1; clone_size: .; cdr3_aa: CASSLSSGSYNEQFF; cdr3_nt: TGCGCCAGCAGCCTGTCTAGCGGGAGCTACAATGAGCAGTTCTTC
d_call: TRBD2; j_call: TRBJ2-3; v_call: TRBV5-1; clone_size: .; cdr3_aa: CASSILLAGGRNTQYF; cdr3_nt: TGCGCCAGCAGCATTCTACTAGCGGGAGGTAGGAATACGCAGTATTTT
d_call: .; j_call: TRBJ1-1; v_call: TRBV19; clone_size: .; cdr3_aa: CASSPSTGGTEAFF; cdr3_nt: TGTGCCAGTAGTCCCTCTACGGGGGGCACTGAAGCTTTCTTT
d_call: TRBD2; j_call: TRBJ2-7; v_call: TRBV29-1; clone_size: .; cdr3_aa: CSVEDLGRAGSNEQYF; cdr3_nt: TGCAGCGTTGAAGATCTCGGGAGGGCCGGGTCTAACGAGCAGTACTTC
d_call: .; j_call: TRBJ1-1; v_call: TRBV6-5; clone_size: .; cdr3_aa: CASRGWAAFF; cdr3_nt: TGTGCCAGCAGAGGGTGGGCAGCTTTCTTT
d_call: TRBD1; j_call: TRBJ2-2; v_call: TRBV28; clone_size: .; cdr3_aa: CASRPRDRNTGELFF; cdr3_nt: TGTGCCAGCAGGCCCCGGGACAGGAACACCGGGGAGCTGTTTTTT
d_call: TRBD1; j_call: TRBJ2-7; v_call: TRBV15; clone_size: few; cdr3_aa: CATSSVHGQGADDF; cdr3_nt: TGTGCCACCAGCAGTGTTCATGGACAGGGGGCGGATGACTTC